This T cell receptor beta chain stems from a study of T cell repertoires in cytomegalovirus infection. Study-level information: Researchers turned to recently identified HLA-C-restricted CMV epitopes as well as well-studied HLA-B-restricted ones. Matching HLA type and CMV infection were both indicated by public TCR beta signatures. Findings of the study overall: The ex vivo response was dominated by HLA-C-restricted CMV-specific TCR beta clonotypes. CMV carriers with the relevant HLA were identified by cumulative public TCR beta family frequency.

Via MiXCR, TCRdb re-called the reads, giving one row per CDR3 protein. This sample yields 750,000 to 900,000 distinct CDR3 sequences, of which almost 30% are seen a single time; over 10% belongs to the top ten. CDR1 and CDR2 from the germline V gene are KGHDR and SFDVKD. The V end lost 4 bases, the J end lost 5 bases, and 4 bases lay between the germline ends. This CDR3 has 11 residues. Many counts were recorded for this clonotype. Its cognate antigen is unknown. The clonotype was recovered from a human donor in good health (CMV status not recorded). Some clones in this sample may be carry-over from other donors' samples. The V gene is TRBV24-1, the J gene TRBJ2-5, with D unresolved. This specimen was cultured CD8+ T cells from PBMCs, taken from culture after CMV antigen stimulation. The CDR3: CATSEGETQYF. Written as DNA, the CDR3 is TGTGCCACCAGTGAGGGGGAGACCCAGTACTTC.